This T cell receptor beta chain was recovered during a study of T cell responses to AZD1222 COVID-19 vaccine. Across the study: Analysis merged second doses at about 4 or about 12 weeks.

J gave up 4 bases and V 4 bases, and 3 bases lay outside the gene matches. The CDR3 sequence is 13 residues long. Germline V lookup: CDR1 SGHDT, CDR2 YYEEEE. TCRdb's table, derived via immunoSEQ multiplex PCR, lists solely in-frame clones and lacks some. Altogether some 120,000 clones are present, roughly nine tenths being singletons, with the ten largest covering approximately 30%. The sequenced sample was peripheral blood, obtained on day 0 of AZD1222 vaccination. This clonotype originated in an adult in good health. The chain joins TRBV5-6 to TRBJ2-5; 8 nucleotides align to TRBD1. Here the CDR3 reads CASSTTGVETQYF. The DNA of the CDR3 is TGTGCCAGCAGCACGACAGGGGTAGAGACCCAGTACTTC.